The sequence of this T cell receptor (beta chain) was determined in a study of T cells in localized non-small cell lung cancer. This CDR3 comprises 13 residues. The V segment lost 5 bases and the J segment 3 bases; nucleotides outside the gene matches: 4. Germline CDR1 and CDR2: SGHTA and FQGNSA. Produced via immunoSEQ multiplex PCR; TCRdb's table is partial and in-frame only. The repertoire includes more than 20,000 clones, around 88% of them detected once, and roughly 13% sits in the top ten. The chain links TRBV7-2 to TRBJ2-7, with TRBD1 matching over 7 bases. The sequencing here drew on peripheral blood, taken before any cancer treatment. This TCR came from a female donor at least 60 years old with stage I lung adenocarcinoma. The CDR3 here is CASSLDRIYEQYF. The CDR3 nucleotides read TGTGCCAGCAGCCTGGACAGGATCTACGAGCAGTACTTC.